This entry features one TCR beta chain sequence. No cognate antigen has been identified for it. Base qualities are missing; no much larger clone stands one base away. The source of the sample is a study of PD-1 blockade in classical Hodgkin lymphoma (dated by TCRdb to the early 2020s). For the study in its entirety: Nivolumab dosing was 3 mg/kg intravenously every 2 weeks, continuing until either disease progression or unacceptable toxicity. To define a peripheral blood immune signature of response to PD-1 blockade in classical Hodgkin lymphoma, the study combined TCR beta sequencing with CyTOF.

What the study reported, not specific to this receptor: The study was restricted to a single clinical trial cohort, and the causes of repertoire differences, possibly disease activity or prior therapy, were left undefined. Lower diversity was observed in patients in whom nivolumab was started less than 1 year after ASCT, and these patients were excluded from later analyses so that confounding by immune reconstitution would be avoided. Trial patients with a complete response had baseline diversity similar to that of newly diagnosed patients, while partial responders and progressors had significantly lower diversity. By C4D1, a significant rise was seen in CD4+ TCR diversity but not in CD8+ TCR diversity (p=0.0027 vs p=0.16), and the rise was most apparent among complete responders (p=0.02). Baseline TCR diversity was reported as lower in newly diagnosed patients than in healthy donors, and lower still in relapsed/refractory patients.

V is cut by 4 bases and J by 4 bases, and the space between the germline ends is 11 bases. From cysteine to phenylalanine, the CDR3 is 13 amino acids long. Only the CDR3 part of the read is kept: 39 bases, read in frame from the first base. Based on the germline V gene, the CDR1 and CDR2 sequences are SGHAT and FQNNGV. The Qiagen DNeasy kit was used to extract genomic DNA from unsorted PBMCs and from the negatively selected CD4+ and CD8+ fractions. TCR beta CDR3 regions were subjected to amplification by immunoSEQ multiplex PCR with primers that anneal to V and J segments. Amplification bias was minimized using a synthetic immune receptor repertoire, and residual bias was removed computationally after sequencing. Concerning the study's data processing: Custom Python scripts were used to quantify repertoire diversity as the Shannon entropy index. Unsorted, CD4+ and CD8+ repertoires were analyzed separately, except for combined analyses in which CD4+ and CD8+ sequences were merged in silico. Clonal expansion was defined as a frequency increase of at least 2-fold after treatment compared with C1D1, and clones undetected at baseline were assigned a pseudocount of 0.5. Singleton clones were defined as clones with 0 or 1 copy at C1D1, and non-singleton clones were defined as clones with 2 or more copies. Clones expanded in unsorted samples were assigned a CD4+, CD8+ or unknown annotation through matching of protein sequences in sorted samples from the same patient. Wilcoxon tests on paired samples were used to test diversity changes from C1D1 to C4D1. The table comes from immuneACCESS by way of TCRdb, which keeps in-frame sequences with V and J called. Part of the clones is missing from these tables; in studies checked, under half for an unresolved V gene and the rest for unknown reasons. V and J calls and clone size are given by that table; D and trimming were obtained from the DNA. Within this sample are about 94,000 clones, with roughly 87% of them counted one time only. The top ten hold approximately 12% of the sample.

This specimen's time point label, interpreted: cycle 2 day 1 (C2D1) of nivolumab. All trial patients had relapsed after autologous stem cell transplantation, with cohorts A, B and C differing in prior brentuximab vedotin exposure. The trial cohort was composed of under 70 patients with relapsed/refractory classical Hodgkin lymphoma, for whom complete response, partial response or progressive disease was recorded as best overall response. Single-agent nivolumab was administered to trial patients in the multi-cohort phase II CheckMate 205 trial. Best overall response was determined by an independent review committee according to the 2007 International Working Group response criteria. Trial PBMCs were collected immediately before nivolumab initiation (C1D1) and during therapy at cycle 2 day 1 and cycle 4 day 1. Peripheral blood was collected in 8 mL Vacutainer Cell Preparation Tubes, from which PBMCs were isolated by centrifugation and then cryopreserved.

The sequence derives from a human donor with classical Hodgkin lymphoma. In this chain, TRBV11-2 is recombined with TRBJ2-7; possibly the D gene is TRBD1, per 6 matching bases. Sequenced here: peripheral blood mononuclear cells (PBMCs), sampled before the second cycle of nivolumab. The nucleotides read TGTGCCAGCAGCTCCGGGACACCGTACGAGCAGTACTTC. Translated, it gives CASSSGTPYEQYF.